Sequencing of this T cell receptor beta chain was carried out in a study of OX40 agonist ivuxolimab in advanced cancers. Background on the study: Given to patients was ivuxolimab, an agonistic anti-OX40 (CD134) antibody. There were three patients with partial responses, one having hepatocellular carcinoma and two cutaneous melanoma.

General study points: With doses of 0.1 to 3.0 mg/kg, CD4+ and CD8+ blood T cells had undergone clonal expansion by week 6.

The CDR3 extends over 16 amino acids. V lost 6 bases and J lost 4; bases outside the gene matches: 9. Germline V gene lookup returns CDR1 MRHNA and CDR2 SNTAGT. This clone was counted a single time. What it binds is not known. Systemic immunosuppression or autoimmune disease history was grounds to exclude patients. This table comes from immunoSEQ multiplex PCR, and its TCRdb copy is limited to in-frame clones, with some not included. The profile covers 65,000 to 75,000 clones, with approximately 89% appearing a single time and 1% to 1.2% taken by the ten largest. This receptor was obtained from an adult with an advanced solid tumor such as melanoma, head and neck, liver or kidney cancer. Sequencing was performed on CD4+ or CD8+ T cells sorted from blood, taken in a trial of the OX40 agonist ivuxolimab. The V gene is TRBV6-4, the J gene TRBJ1-5, with 10 bases lining up with TRBD1. The CDR3 sequence is CASRGDRGRWNQPQHF. CDR3 in DNA: TGTGCCAGCAGGGGGGACAGGGGCCGATGGAATCAGCCCCAGCATTTT.